This T cell receptor (beta chain) appears in the sequencing data of a study of shared clonotypes between healthy human individuals. Study-level background: Three plates were used per donor for CD4 naive, three for CD4 memory, two for CD8 naive and one for CD8 memory.

The method was immunoSEQ multiplex PCR; TCRdb's version includes in-frame clones alone and lacks a portion of them. This table holds about 700,000 clones, 92% found once. The naive CD8 fraction comprised CD45RO-negative cells positively selected for CCR7 and excluded terminally differentiated effector memory CD45RA+ cells. This CDR3 region has 13 residues. J was trimmed by 4 bases and V by 8 bases; bases with no gene match: 6. Germline CDR1 and CDR2: MNHEY and SVGAGI. The sequencing sample was made of naive CD8+ T cells sorted from blood. The chain joins TRBV6-5 to TRBJ2-5; 8 bases line up with TRBD2. This clonotype was sampled from a man aged 25-45 years in good health. The DNA for the CDR3 is TGTGCCAGCCTAGCGGGTTATGGAGAGACCCAGTACTTC. Protein sequence: CASLAGYGETQYF.